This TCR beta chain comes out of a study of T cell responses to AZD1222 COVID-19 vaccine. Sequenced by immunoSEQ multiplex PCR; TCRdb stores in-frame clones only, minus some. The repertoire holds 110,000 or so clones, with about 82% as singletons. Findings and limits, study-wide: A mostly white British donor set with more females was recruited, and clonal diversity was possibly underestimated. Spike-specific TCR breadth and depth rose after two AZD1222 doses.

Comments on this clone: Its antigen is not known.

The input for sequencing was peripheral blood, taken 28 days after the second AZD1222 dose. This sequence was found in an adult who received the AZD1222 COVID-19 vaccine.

The CDR3 nucleotides are TGTGCCAGCAGTTCCGGGACAAAAAACCAGCCCCAGCATTTT. Residues: CASSSGTKNQPQHF. The V gene is TRBV2, the J gene TRBJ1-5; weak D call: TRBD1 (6 bases). Germline V CDR1 and CDR2: SNHLY, FYNNEI. This CDR3 is 14 amino acids long. The ends were cut back, 5 bases at V and 7 bases at J, with 15 bases in the middle.